This entry describes one TCR beta chain. The data were obtained in a study of blood T cell repertoires in COVID-19. About the research overall: Donors in the United States, Italy and Spain gave samples during acute or convalescent COVID-19. Nucleic acid was either cDNA or gDNA, and it came from T cells, B-cell-depleted T cells, or PBMCs.

In the authors' workflow: Estimation of nucleated cell counts was performed using reference gene primer amplification. TCRdb's copy holds only in-frame clones and misses some; the assay was immunoSEQ multiplex PCR. V, J and clone size derive from that table, while D and trimming were established from the DNA sequence. The sample shows some 89,000 clones, around nine tenths of them seen only once. The origin of this receptor is a man aged 50-59 years with acute or convalescent COVID-19. Sequenced: peripheral blood.

The CDR3 region has the DNA TGTGCCAGCAGCTCTGCCGGCTCCTACAATGAGCAGTTCTTC. It codes for CASSSAGSYNEQFF. The rearrangement links TRBV7-9 to TRBJ2-1, with no clear D. With 4 bases removed from V and 0 bases from J, the gap between germline ends came to 7 bases. Germline assignment: CDR1 SEHNR and CDR2 FQNEAQ (reference sequence). CDR3 length: 14 residues.